This T cell receptor (beta chain) was identified in a study of CD8+ T cells in alopecia areata. About the research overall: It was approximately 7-11-week-old female C3H/HeJ mice that received skin from roughly 6-12-month-old C3H/HeJ graft donors with spontaneous alopecia.

General study points: In scalp samples, resident alphabeta T cells of normal skin are also sequenced.

Extraction and reverse transcription of RNA yielded cDNA as the sequencing template. Sequencing used immunoSEQ multiplex PCR; TCRdb keeps in-frame clones, though not all of them. Singletons are absent from the sample, which has 90,000 to 130,000 clones. In its sample, this clone was seen many times. The target antigen is unknown. Germline and genes: mouse. The missing CDR3 end, 4 residues past where the read stops, is filled in from the germline J gene. The germline gives CDR1 FNHDT, CDR2 SITEND (reference sequence). V dropped 4 bases and J dropped 3; count of bases not matched to a gene: 5. This CDR3 is built from 16 residues.

The sequenced sample consisted of lesional skin. This sequence originates from a C3H/HeJ mouse with alopecia areata. The MHC haplotype of this mouse line is H2-k. The V and J genes are TRBV19 and TRBJ2-2; TRBD2 matches at 11 bases. CDR3 DNA (partial): TGTGCCAGCAGTCCCGACTGGGGGGGAGACACCGGG. The encoded protein is CASSPDWGGDTG. The entire CDR3 sequence reads CASSPDWGGDTGQLYF. Combining the CDR3 with reference TRBV19 and TRBJ2-2 gives the whole variable domain GGIITQTPKFLIGQEGQKLTLKCQQNFNHDTMYWYRQDSGKGLRLIYYSITENDLQKGDLSEGYDASREKKSSFSLTVTSAQKNEMAVFLCASSPDWGGDTGQLYFGEGSKLTVL.